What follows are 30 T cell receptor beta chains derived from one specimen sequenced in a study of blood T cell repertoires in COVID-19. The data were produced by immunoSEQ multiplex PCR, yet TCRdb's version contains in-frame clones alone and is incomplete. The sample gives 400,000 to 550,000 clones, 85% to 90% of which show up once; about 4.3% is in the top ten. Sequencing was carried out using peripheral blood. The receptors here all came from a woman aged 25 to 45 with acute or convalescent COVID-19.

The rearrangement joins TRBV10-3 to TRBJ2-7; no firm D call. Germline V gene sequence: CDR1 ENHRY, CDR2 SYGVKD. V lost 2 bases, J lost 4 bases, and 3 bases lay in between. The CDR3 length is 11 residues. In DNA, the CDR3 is TGTGCCATCAGTGAGACTTACGAGCAGTACTTC. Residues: CAISETYEQYF.

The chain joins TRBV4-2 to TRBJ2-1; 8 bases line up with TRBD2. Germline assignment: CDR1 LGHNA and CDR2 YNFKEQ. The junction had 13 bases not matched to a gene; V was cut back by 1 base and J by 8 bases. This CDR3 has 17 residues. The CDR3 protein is CASSQGRGTRIEDEQFF. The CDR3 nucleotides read TGTGCCAGCAGCCAAGGCAGAGGGACTAGAATCGAGGATGAGCAGTTCTTC.

The CDR3 sequence is CASSYEDTSNTEAFF. The CDR3 DNA sequence: TGTGCCAGCAGTTACGAAGACACAAGTAACACTGAAGCTTTCTTT. J is TRBJ1-1 and V is TRBV6-2 or TRBV6-3; no definite D call. This CDR3 contains 15 residues. Germline CDR1 is MNHEY and CDR2 is SVGEGT. The germline V and J ends were trimmed by 2 bases and 2 bases, with 12 bases remaining between them.

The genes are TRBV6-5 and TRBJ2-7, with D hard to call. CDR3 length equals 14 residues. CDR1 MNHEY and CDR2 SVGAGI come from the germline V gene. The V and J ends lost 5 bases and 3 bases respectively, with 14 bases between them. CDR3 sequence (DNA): TGTGCCAGCAGTCGGCCACTAAGGAGCTACGAGCAGTACTTC. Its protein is CASSRPLRSYEQYF.

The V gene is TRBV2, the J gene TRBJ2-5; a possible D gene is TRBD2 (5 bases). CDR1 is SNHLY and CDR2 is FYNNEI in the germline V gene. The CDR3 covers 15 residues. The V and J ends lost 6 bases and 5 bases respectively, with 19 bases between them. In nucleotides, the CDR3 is TGTGCCAGCAGGGCCACCTCTAGCTCTCGGGAGACCCAGTACTTC. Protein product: CASRATSSSRETQYF.

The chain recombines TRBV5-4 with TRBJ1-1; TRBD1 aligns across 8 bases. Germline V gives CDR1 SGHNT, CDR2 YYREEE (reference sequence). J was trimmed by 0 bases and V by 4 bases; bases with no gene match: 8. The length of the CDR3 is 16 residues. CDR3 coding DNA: TGTGCCAGCAGCCTCCGGGACAGGTCAATGAACACTGAAGCTTTCTTT. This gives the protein CASSLRDRSMNTEAFF.

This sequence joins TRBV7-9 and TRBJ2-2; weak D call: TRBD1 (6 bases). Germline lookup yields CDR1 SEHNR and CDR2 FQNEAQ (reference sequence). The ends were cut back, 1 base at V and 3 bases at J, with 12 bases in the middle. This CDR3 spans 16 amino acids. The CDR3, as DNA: TGTGCCAGCAGCTTAGATGGCAGGGGTTACACCGGGGAGCTGTTTTTT. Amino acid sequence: CASSLDGRGYTGELFF.

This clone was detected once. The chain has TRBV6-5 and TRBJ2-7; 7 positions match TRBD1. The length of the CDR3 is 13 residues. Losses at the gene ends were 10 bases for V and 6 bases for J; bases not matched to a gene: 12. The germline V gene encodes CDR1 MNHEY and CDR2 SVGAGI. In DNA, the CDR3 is TGTGCCAAGTCGAACAGGGGAAGGGGCGAGCAGTACTTC. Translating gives CAKSNRGRGEQYF.

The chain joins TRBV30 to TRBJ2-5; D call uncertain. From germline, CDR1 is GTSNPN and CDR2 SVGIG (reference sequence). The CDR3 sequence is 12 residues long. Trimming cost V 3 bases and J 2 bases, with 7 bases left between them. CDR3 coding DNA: TGTGCCTGGAGGGAGATTCAAGAGACCCAGTACTTC. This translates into CAWREIQETQYF. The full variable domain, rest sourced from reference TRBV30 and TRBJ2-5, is SQTIHQWPATLVQPVGSPLSLECTVEGTSNPNLYWYRQAAGRGLQLLFYSVGIGQISSEVPQNLSASRPQDRQFILSSKKLLLSDSGFYLCAWREIQETQYFGPGTRLLVL.

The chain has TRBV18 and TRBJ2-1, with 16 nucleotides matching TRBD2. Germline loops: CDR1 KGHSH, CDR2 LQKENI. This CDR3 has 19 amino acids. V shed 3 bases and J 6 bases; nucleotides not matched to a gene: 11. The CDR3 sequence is CASSPPGLAGGPVGNEQFF. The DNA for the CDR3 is TGTGCCAGCTCACCGCCGGGACTAGCGGGGGGGCCGGTTGGCAATGAGCAGTTCTTC. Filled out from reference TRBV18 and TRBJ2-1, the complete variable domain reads NAGVMQNPRHLVRRRGQEARLRCSPMKGHSHVYWYRQLPEEGLKFMVYLQKENIIDESGMPKERFSAEFPKEGPSILRIQQVVRGDSAAYFCASSPPGLAGGPVGNEQFFGPGTRLTVL.

CDR3 sequence reads: CASSYSMGDYLNEQFF. CDR3 in DNA: TGTGCCAGCAGTTACTCGATGGGGGACTACCTTAATGAGCAGTTCTTC. J is TRBJ2-1 and V is TRBV6-5, with 7 positions matching TRBD2. With 0 bases clipped from V and 7 bases from J, the junction kept 9 bases outside the gene matches. The CDR3 is 16 amino acids. In germline, CDR1 is MNHEY, CDR2 SVGAGI.

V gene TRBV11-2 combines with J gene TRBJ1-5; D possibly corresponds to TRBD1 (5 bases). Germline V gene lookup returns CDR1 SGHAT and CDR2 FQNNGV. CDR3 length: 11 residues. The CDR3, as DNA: TGTTACCCAGGGACTGGTCAGCCCCAGCATTTT. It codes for CYPGTGQPQHF.

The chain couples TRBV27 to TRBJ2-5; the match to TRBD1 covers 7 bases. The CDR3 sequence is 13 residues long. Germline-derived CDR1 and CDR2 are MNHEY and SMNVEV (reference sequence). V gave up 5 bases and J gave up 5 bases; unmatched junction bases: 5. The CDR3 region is CASSRQGGETQYF. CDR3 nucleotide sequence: TGTGCCAGCAGTCGACAGGGTGGGGAGACCCAGTACTTC.

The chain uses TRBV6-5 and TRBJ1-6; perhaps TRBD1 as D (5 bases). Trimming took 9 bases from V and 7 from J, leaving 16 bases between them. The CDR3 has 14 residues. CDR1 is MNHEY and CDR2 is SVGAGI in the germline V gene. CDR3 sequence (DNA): TGTGCCAGTGGAGGGGCGTACCAAAATTCACCCCTCCACTTT. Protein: CASGGAYQNSPLHF.

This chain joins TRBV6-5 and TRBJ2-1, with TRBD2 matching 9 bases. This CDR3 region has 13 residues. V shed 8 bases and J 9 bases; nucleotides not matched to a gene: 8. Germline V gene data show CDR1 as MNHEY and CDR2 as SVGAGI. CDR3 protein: CASSSGGRVEQFF. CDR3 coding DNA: TGTGCCAGCTCCAGCGGGGGGCGAGTTGAGCAGTTCTTC.

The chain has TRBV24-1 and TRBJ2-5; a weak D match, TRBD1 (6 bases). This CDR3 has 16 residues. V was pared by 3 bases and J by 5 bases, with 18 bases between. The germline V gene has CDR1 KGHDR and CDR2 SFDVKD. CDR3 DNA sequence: TGTGCCACCAGTGATACACAAGGGACACCCGGGGAGACCCAGTACTTC. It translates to CATSDTQGTPGETQYF.

CDR3 amino acids: CSASVGGGETQYF. The DNA for the CDR3 is TGCAGTGCTAGTGTCGGGGGTGGCGAGACCCAGTACTTC. V is TRBV20-1 and J is TRBJ2-5, with D perhaps matching TRBD2 (6 bases). V was clipped by 3 bases and J by 5 bases, with 13 bases between them. CDR3 length equals 13 residues. Germline-derived CDR1 and CDR2 are DFQATT and SNEGSKA (reference sequence).

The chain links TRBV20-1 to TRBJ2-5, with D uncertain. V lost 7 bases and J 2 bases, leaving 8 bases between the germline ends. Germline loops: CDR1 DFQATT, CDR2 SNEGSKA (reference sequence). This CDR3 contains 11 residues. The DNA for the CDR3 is TGCAGTGGACTCGCGCAAGAGACCCAGTACTTC. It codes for CSGLAQETQYF.

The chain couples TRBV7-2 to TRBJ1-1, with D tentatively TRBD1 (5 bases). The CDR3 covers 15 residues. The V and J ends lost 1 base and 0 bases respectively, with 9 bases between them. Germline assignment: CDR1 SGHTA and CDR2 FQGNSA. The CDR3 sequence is CASSLGTRVNTEAFF. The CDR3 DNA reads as TGTGCCAGCAGCTTAGGCACCAGGGTGAACACTGAAGCTTTCTTT.

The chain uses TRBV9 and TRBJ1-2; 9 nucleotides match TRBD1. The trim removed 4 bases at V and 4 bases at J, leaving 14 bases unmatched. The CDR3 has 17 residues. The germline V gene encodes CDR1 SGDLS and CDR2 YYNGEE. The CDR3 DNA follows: TGTGCCAGCAGCCTCCACACAGGGGGACAGGGTCGCTATGGCTACACCTTC. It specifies CASSLHTGGQGRYGYTF.

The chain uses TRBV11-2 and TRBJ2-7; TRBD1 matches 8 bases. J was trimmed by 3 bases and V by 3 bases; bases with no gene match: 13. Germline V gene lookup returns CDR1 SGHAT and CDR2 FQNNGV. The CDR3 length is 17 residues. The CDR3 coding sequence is TGTGCCAGCAGCTTTCAGGGCAGGGGGCCGGAGGACTACGAGCAGTACTTC. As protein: CASSFQGRGPEDYEQYF.

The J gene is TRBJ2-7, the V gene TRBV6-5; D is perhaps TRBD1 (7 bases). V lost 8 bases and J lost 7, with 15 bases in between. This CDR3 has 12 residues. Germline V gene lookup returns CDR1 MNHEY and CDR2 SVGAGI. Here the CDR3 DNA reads TGTGCCAGCCAGGGGGAGGAAAGGGAGCAGTACTTC. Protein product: CASQGEEREQYF.

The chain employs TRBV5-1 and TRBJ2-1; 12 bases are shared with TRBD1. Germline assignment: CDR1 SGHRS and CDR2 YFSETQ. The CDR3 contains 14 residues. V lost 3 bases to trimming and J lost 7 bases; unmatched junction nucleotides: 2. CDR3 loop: CASSWGQGANEQFF. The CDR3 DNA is TGCGCCAGCAGCTGGGGACAGGGGGCAAATGAGCAGTTCTTC.

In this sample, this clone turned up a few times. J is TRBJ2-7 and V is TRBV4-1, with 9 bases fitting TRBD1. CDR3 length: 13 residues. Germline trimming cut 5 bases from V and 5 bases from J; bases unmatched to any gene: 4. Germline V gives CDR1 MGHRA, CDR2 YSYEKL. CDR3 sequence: CASSARTGDEQYF. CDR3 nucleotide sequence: TGCGCCAGCAGCGCCCGGACAGGGGACGAGCAGTACTTC.

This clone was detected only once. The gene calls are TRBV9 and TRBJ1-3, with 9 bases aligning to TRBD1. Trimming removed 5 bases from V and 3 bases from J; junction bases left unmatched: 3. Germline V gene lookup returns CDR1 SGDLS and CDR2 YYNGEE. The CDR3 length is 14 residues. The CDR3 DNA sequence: TGTGCCAGCAGTTCGACAGGGGGTGGAAACACCATATATTTT. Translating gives CASSSTGGGNTIYF.

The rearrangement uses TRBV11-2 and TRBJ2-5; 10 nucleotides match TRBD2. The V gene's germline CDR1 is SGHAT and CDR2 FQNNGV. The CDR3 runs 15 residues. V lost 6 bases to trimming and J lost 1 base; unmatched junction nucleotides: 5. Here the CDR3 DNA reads TGTGCCAGCAGTTCATTAGCGGGGGGCCAAGAGACCCAGTACTTC. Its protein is CASSSLAGGQETQYF.

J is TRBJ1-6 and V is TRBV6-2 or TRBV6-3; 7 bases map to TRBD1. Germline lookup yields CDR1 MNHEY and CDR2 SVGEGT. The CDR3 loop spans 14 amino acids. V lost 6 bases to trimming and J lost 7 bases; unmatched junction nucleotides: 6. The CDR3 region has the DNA TGTGCCAGCAGCCGGACAGGCGCCAATTCACCCCTCCACTTT. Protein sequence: CASSRTGANSPLHF.

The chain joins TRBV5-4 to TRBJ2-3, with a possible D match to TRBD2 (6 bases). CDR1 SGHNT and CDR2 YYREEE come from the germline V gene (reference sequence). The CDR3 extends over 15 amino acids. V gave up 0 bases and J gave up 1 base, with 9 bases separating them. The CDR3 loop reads CASSLETSRTDTQYF. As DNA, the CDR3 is TGTGCCAGCAGCTTGGAAACTAGCCGCACAGATACGCAGTATTTT.

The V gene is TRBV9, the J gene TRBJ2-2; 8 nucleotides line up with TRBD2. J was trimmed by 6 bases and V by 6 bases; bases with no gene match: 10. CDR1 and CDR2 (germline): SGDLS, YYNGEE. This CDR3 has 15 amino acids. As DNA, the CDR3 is TGTGCCAGCAATCTAGCGGGTACCGGGGCCGGGGAGCTGTTTTTT. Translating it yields CASNLAGTGAGELFF.

The CDR3 DNA reads TGTGCCACCAGTGCGTCCGGGGGGAACACCGGGGAGCTGTTTTTT. Translation gives CATSASGGNTGELFF. This chain links TRBV24-1 with TRBJ2-2; TRBD2 is a possible D gene (6 bases). CDR3 length: 15 amino acids. Germline V CDR1 and CDR2: KGHDR, SFDVKD. The V end lost 5 bases, the J end lost 1 base, and 10 bases lay between the germline ends.